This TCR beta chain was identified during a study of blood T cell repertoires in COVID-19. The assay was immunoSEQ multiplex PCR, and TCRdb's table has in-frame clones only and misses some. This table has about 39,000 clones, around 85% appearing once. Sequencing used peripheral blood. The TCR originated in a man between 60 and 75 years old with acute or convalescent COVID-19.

Here the CDR3 DNA reads TGCGCCAGCAGCCAAGATCGCGGCGGCCCTTGGTACGAGCAGTACTTC. It specifies CASSQDRGGPWYEQYF. The chain links TRBV4-3 to TRBJ2-7, with unresolved D. This CDR3 has 16 amino acids. The germline V and J ends were trimmed by 0 bases and 4 bases, with 16 bases remaining between them. CDR1 LGHNA and CDR2 YSLEER come from the germline V gene.